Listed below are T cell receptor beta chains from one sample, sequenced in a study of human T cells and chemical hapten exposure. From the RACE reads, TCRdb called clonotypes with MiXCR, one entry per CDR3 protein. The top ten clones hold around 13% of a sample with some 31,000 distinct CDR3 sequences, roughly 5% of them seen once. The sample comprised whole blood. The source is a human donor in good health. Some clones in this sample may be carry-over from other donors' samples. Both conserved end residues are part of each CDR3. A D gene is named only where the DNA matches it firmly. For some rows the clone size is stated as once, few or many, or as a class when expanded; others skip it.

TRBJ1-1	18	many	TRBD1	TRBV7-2	CASRSGGGQGRLNTEAFF	TGTGCCAGCAGATCGGGGGGGGGACAGGGGCGCCTGAACACTGAAGCTTTCTTT
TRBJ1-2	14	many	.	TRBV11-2	CASSRAQITGGYTF	TGTGCCAGCAGCCGTGCCCAAATCACAGGCGGCTACACCTTC
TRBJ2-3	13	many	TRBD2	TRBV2	CASEASGTDTQYF	TGTGCCAGCGAGGCTAGCGGAACAGATACGCAGTATTTT
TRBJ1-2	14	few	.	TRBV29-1	CSVGTTRRDYGYTF	TGCAGCGTTGGAACGACGAGGAGGGACTATGGCTACACCTTC
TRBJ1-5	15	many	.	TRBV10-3	CATGQNLGGNQPQHF	TGTGCCACAGGACAGAACCTGGGAGGCAATCAGCCCCAGCATTTT
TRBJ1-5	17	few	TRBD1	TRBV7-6	CASSLLDRGTPNQPQHF	TGTGCCAGCAGCTTACTCGACAGGGGTACGCCGAATCAGCCCCAGCATTTT
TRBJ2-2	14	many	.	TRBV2	CASSEAGPTGELFF	TGTGCCAGCAGTGAAGCCGGGCCCACCGGGGAGCTGTTTTTT
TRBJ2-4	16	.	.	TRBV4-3	CASSQDGQGSKNIQYF	TGCGCCAGCAGCCAAGACGGCCAGGGGAGCAAAAACATTCAGTACTTC
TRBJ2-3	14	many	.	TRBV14	CASSQDHVTDTQYF	TGTGCCAGCAGCCAAGACCACGTGACAGATACGCAGTATTTT
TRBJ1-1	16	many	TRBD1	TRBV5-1	CASSPGQGVTYTEAFF	TGCGCCAGCAGCCCCGGACAGGGAGTTACGTACACTGAAGCTTTCTTT
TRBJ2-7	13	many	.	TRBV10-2	CATNENPPYEQYF	TGCGCCACCAACGAAAACCCTCCCTACGAGCAGTACTTC
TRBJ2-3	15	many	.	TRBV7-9	CASSSPHLNTDTQYF	TGTGCCAGCAGCTCTCCCCACCTAAACACAGATACGCAGTATTTT
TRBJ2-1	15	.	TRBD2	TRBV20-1	CSARLAGVIYNEQFF	TGCAGTGCTCGACTAGCGGGAGTGATATACAATGAGCAGTTCTTC
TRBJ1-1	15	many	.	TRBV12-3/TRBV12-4	CASSLGGIMNTEAFF	TGTGCCAGCAGTTTAGGGGGGATCATGAACACTGAAGCTTTCTTT
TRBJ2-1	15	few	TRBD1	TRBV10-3	CAISPGQPPNNEQFF	TGTGCCATCAGCCCGGGACAGCCGCCAAACAATGAGCAGTTCTTC
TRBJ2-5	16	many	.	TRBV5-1	CASNARADTPGETQYF	TGCGCCAGCAACGCAAGGGCAGATACTCCAGGGGAGACCCAGTACTTC
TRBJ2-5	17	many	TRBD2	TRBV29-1	CSVRASGSLMYQETQYF	TGCAGCGTTCGCGCTAGCGGGAGTTTAATGTACCAAGAGACCCAGTACTTC
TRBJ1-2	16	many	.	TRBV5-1	CASSLGGPDGPYGYTF	TGCGCCAGCAGCTTGGGGGGCCCGGACGGCCCCTATGGCTACACCTTC
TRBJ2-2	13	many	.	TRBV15	CATSTAMGGELFF	TGTGCCACCAGCACGGCCATGGGCGGGGAGCTGTTTTTT
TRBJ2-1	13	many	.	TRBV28	CASSYSNLKSQFF	TGTGCCAGCAGTTATTCCAACTTAAAGTCGCAGTTCTTC
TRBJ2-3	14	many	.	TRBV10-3	CAISDGPPEDTQYF	TGTGCCATCAGTGATGGGCCCCCTGAAGATACGCAGTATTTT
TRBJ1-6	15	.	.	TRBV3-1	CASSPSLSYNSPLHF	TGTGCCAGCAGCCCGTCCCTCTCCTATAATTCACCCCTCCACTTT
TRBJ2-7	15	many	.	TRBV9	CASSASPDPIYEQYF	TGTGCCAGCAGCGCTTCCCCGGACCCTATCTACGAGCAGTACTTC
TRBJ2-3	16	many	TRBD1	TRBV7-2	CASSPRGQVHTDTQYF	TGTGCCAGCAGCCCGCGGGGACAGGTCCACACAGATACGCAGTATTTT
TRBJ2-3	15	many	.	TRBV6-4	CASSENGSPSDTQYF	TGTGCCAGCAGTGAGAACGGGTCCCCCTCAGATACGCAGTATTTT
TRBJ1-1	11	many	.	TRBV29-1	CSVDFREGAFF	TGCAGCGTAGATTTCAGGGAGGGGGCTTTCTTT
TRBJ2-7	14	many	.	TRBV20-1	CSVGKVGNSYEQYF	TGCAGTGTGGGGAAGGTCGGAAACTCCTACGAGCAGTACTTC
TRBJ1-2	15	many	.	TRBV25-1	CASSEPGLNNYGYTF	TGTGCCAGCAGTGAGCCAGGTCTCAATAACTATGGCTACACCTTC
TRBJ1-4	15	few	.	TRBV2	CASSGTQGTNEKLFF	TGTGCCAGCAGTGGCACTCAGGGAACTAATGAAAAACTGTTTTTT
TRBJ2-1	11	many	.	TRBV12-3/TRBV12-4	CASSLGILGFF	TGTGCCAGCAGTTTAGGGATCTTAGGCTTCTTC
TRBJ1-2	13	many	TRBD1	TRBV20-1	CSADRGLIYGYTF	TGCAGTGCCGACAGGGGGCTAATCTATGGCTACACCTTC
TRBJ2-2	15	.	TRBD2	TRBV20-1	CSARGLVGDHGELFF	TGCAGTGCTAGGGGACTAGTGGGAGATCACGGGGAGCTGTTTTTT
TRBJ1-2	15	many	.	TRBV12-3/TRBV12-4	CASRPAAGRRYGYTF	TGTGCCAGCAGGCCCGCGGCAGGGAGACGTTATGGCTACACCTTC
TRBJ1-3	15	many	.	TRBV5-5	CASSFSPATGNTIYF	TGTGCCAGCAGCTTTTCTCCAGCCACCGGAAACACCATATATTTT
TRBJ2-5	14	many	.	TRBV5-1	CASSLATGVETQYF	TGCGCCAGCAGCTTGGCTACGGGGGTGGAGACCCAGTACTTC
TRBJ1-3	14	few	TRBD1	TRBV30	CAWSTWDRGNTIYF	TGTGCCTGGAGTACTTGGGACAGGGGAAACACCATATATTTT
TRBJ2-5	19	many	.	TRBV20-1	CSARAGFSGRGGPQETQYF	TGCAGTGCTAGAGCAGGCTTCTCGGGTAGAGGGGGACCCCAAGAGACCCAGTACTTC
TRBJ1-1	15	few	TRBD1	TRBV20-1	CSASLLQQGRTEAFF	TGCAGTGCTAGCCTACTCCAACAGGGGCGGACTGAAGCTTTCTTT
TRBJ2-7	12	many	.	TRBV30	CAWSVRRLRQYF	TGTGCCTGGAGTGTAAGAAGGCTAAGGCAGTACTTC
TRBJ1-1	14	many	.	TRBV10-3	CAISERSGDTEAFF	TGTGCCATCAGTGAAAGGTCAGGTGACACTGAAGCTTTCTTT
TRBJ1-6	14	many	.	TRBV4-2	CASSQALGNSPLHF	TGTGCCAGCAGCCAAGCGCTGGGTAATTCACCCCTCCACTTT
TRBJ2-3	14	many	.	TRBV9	CASSVRASTDTQYF	TGTGCCAGCAGCGTTCGGGCAAGCACAGATACGCAGTATTTT
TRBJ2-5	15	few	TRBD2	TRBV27	CASSFVDGREETQYF	TGTGCCAGCAGTTTTGTTGACGGGAGGGAAGAGACCCAGTACTTC
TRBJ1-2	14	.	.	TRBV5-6	CASSRGTVNYGYTF	TGTGCCAGCAGTCGGGGGACGGTTAACTATGGCTACACCTTC
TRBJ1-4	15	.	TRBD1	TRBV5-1	CASSLSTGVSEKLFF	TGCGCCAGCAGCTTATCTACAGGGGTTTCCGAAAAACTGTTTTTT
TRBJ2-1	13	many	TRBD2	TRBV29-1	CSVLRGRGNEQFF	TGCAGCGTTCTCCGCGGGAGAGGCAATGAGCAGTTCTTC
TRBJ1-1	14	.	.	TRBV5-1	CASSWGGMNTEAFF	TGCGCCAGCAGCTGGGGGGGGATGAACACTGAAGCTTTCTTT
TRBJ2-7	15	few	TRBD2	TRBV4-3	CASSHSLAGVSEQYF	TGCGCCAGCAGCCATTCTCTGGCGGGGGTAAGCGAGCAGTACTTC
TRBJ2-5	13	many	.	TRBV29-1	CSAVGQIVETQYF	TGCAGCGCTGTCGGACAGATCGTAGAGACCCAGTACTTC
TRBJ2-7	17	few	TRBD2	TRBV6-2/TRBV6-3	CASSYSTTRGSSYEQYF	TGTGCCAGCAGTTACTCGACGACGCGGGGGAGCTCCTACGAGCAGTACTTC
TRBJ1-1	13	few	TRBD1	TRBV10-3	CAIRNTGATEAFF	TGTGCCATCCGGAATACAGGGGCCACTGAAGCTTTCTTT